The clone carrying this TCR delta chain was observed a handful of times. Its cognate antigen is unknown. Extracted RNA was reverse transcribed into cDNA. Pooled V-gene forward primers with one constant-region reverse primer generated the CDR3 amplicons by multiplex PCR. TCRdb re-called the multiplex PCR reads via CATT. The table shows about 53,000 delta-chain clones, with about 15% occurring only once. This sample is part of a study of Vδ1+ human thymocytes. Study conclusions and caveats: Around 18% of thymic delta-chain sequences were Vdelta2, with few Vdelta3, unlike blood Vdelta1+ controls. In the thymus, TRG and TRD repertoires looked highly polyclonal with Gaussian CDR3 lengths. Bulk repertoire data may be misinterpreted because of unexpected Vdelta2 sequences.

The CDR3 has 19 amino acids. V lost 2 bases and J lost 3; bases outside the gene matches: 12. Germline V gives CDR1 TSWWSYY, CDR2 QGS. After alphabeta T cell depletion, CD3+ Vdelta1+ Vdelta2- thymocytes were sorted. Vdelta1+ thymocyte sorts reached between roughly 98% and 99.6% purity. The gene calls are TRDV1 and TRDJ1, with 13 bases that match TRDD3. The TCR sequence derives from a girl under three years old who had congenital heart surgery. Sequenced material: Vdelta1+ gamma-delta thymocytes from the thymus. Subset indicated: FACS-sorted CD3+ TCRalphabeta- TCRVdelta1+ TCRVdelta2- thymocytes. The CDR3 region has the DNA TGTGCTCTTGGGGAATTAATACGGTACTGGGGGATACGCCCCGATAAACTCATCTTT. This encodes CALGELIRYWGIRPDKLIF.